This entry concerns a single TCR beta chain. This table comes from immunoSEQ multiplex PCR, and its TCRdb copy is limited to in-frame clones, with some not included. The sample yields 2 million to 3 million clones, approximately 94% seen once. This entry belongs to a study of shared clonotypes between healthy human individuals. Germline CDR1 MGHDK, CDR2 SYGVNS. V shed 3 bases and J 0 bases; nucleotides not matched to a gene: 3. The CDR3 is 15 residues long. The chain links TRBV25-1 to TRBJ2-3; 7 nucleotides align to TRBD2. The sequence came from a man aged 18-30 years in good health. The specimen sequenced was naive CD4+ T cells sorted from blood. This sample's subset: CD45RA+ positively selected. CDR3 nucleotides: TGTGCCAGCAGTGAGCCGCGGGGGAGCACAGATACGCAGTATTTT. It yields the protein CASSEPRGSTDTQYF.